This entry is about one T cell receptor (beta chain). The data were obtained in a study of T cell changes during pregnancy in multiple sclerosis. With 5 bases removed from V and 0 bases from J, the gap between germline ends came to 13 bases. CDR1 SGHVS and CDR2 FQNEAQ come from the germline V gene. The CDR3 runs 15 residues. Clones were read by immunoSEQ multiplex PCR, and TCRdb kept only the in-frame ones, dropping some. Of tens of thousands of clones in the sample, over 80% were seen once. Specimen: peripheral blood, collected in the third trimester of pregnancy. The rearrangement joins TRBV7-8 to TRBJ1-2, with D perhaps matching TRBD1 (5 bases). This TCR was recovered from a female donor in good health, enrolled as a control in a pregnancy study. In nucleotides, the CDR3 is TGTGCCAGCAGCCCAAACAGGCCTTCTAACTATGGCTACACCTTC. Translation: CASSPNRPSNYGYTF.